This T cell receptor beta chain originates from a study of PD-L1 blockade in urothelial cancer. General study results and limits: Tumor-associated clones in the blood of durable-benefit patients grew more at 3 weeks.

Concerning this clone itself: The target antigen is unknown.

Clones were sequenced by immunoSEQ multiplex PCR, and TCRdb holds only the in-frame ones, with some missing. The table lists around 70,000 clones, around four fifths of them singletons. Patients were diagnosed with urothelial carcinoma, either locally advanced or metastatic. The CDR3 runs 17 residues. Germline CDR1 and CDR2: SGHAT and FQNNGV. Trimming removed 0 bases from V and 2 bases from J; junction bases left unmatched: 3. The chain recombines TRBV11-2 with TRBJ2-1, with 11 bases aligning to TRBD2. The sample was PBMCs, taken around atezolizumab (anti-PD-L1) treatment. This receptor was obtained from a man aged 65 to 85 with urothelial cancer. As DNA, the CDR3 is TGTGCCAGCAGCTTAGATGTAGCGGGAGGGACCTACAATGAGCAGTTCTTC. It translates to CASSLDVAGGTYNEQFF.